A selection of T cell receptor beta chains follows, all from one sample in a study of Ad26.COV2.S vaccination and SARS-CoV-2 variants. Only in-frame clones appear in the TCRdb table, and some are missing; sequencing was by immunoSEQ multiplex PCR. The sample holds about 350,000 clones, less than 90% seen once. The sequenced sample was peripheral blood, obtained in a trial of Ad26.COV2.S vaccine versus placebo. The receptors were sampled from a person aged 18 to 59 who received the Ad26.COV2.S COVID-19 vaccine or a placebo. The CDR3 runs from the conserved cysteine through the conserved F or W. A D gene is named only where the DNA matches it firmly. For some rows the clone size is stated as once, few or many, or as a class when expanded; others skip it.

>.|14|.|TRBV3-1/TRBV3-2|TRBJ2-7
CASSQGHGPYEQYF
TGTGCCAGCAGCCAAGGGCACGGTCCCTACGAGCAGTACTTC
>.|14|.|TRBV6-5|TRBJ1-1
CASRMGHLGTEAFF
TGTGCCAGCAGAATGGGACATTTAGGAACTGAAGCTTTCTTT
>.|15|TRBD1|TRBV27|TRBJ2-1
CASSSYRDRSVEQFF
TGTGCCAGCAGTTCGTACCGGGACAGGTCGGTTGAGCAGTTCTTC
>.|18|TRBD2|TRBV14|TRBJ2-1
CASSQVFGTSERRNEQFF
TGTGCCAGCAGCCAAGTGTTCGGGACTAGCGAACGGAGGAATGAGCAGTTCTTC
>.|20|TRBD1|TRBV6-2/TRBV6-3|TRBJ1-5
CASSYPLRTGGRKENQPQHF
TGTGCCAGCAGTTACCCTCTCCGGACAGGGGGCCGGAAAGAGAATCAGCCCCAGCATTTT
>.|17|TRBD1|TRBV27|TRBJ1-6
CASSALTGGFVNSPLHF
TGTGCCAGCAGTGCGTTGACAGGGGGTTTCGTAAATTCACCCCTCCACTTT
>.|15|TRBD1|TRBV15|TRBJ2-5
CATSRDRTGRETQYF
TGTGCCACCAGCAGAGATCGGACAGGGAGGGAGACCCAGTACTTC
>.|13|TRBD1|TRBV29-1|TRBJ1-1
CSGYRGANTEAFF
TGCAGCGGTTACAGGGGGGCAAACACTGAAGCTTTCTTT
>.|18|TRBD2|TRBV13|TRBJ2-1
CASSFRRELLYSYNEQFF
TGTGCCAGCAGCTTTCGGCGGGAGTTGTTATACTCCTACAATGAGCAGTTCTTC
>.|17|.|TRBV5-4|TRBJ1-5
CASSLWQGSRSNQPQHF
TGTGCCAGCAGCTTGTGGCAGGGTTCTCGTAGCAATCAGCCCCAGCATTTT
>.|16|TRBD2|TRBV24-1|TRBJ2-3
CATSDPLAGGTDTQYF
TGTGCCACCAGTGACCCCCTAGCGGGAGGTACAGATACGCAGTATTTT
>once|18|.|TRBV5-4|TRBJ2-3
CASSPWRGGLTHTDTQYF
TGTGCCAGCAGCCCCTGGCGGGGAGGTCTTACTCACACAGATACGCAGTATTTT
>once|14|.|TRBV30|TRBJ2-2
CAWSPRPDTGELFF
TGTGCCTGGAGCCCACGCCCCGACACCGGGGAGCTGTTTTTT
>once|11|.|TRBV12-3/TRBV12-4|TRBJ2-5
CASSSEETQYF
TGTGCCAGCAGCTCAGAAGAGACCCAGTACTTC
>.|15|.|TRBV6-5|TRBJ2-2
CASRSTGLITGELFF
TGTGCCAGCAGGTCTACGGGACTTATCACCGGGGAGCTGTTTTTT
>.|14|.|TRBV5-1|TRBJ1-2
CASSLAEAGYGYTF
TGCGCCAGCAGCTTGGCCGAGGCGGGCTATGGCTACACCTTC
>.|14|.|TRBV28|TRBJ1-5
CASSFYRGDQPQHF
TGTGCCAGCAGTTTTTACCGCGGCGATCAGCCCCAGCATTTT
>.|17|.|TRBV30|TRBJ2-2
CAWRSPPGPSNTGELFF
TGTGCCTGGAGGTCACCTCCGGGACCTTCGAACACCGGGGAGCTGTTTTTT
>.|15|.|TRBV6-5|TRBJ1-6
CASSRVSSYNSPLHF
TGTGCCAGCAGCCGCGTAAGCTCCTATAATTCACCCCTCCACTTT
>.|14|.|TRBV7-9|TRBJ1-1
CASSLDWKNTEAFF
TGTGCCAGCAGCTTAGATTGGAAGAACACTGAAGCTTTCTTT
>.|16|.|TRBV11-3|TRBJ2-5
CASSLGAGGGQETQYF
TGTGCCAGCAGCTTAGGGGCAGGAGGAGGTCAAGAGACCCAGTACTTC
>.|14|.|TRBV4-1|TRBJ2-1
CASRLDTGGDEQFF
TGCGCCAGCAGACTCGACACCGGAGGAGATGAGCAGTTCTTC
>.|14|.|TRBV5-1|TRBJ1-4
CASSLEGGDEKLFF
TGCGCCAGCAGCTTGGAGGGGGGTGATGAAAAACTGTTTTTT
>.|18|.|TRBV19|TRBJ2-1
CASSTRPYRTTSYNEQFF
TGTGCCAGTAGTACTAGGCCCTATAGAACCACCAGCTACAATGAGCAGTTCTTC
>.|15|.|TRBV27|TRBJ2-1
CASSLGAGARNEQFF
TGTGCCAGCAGTTTAGGGGCGGGGGCCCGCAATGAGCAGTTCTTC